Below, 31 T cell receptor beta chains from the same sample are listed, as sequenced in a study of T-cell reconstitution after alpha-beta-depleted transplantation in children. Unique molecular identifiers were built into the TCRbeta library. TCRdb reanalysed the PCR reads using MiXCR and keeps one entry per CDR3 protein. The table lists about 360,000 distinct CDR3 sequences, about 14% of them singletons. This sample comprised PBMCs, obtained from the stem cell graft. The receptors here all came from a human donor who donated a stem cell graft to a child with Fanconi anemia.

The table lists this clonotype with many counts. The rearrangement links TRBV5-6 to TRBJ1-2; D unresolved. The CDR3 totals 11 residues. The V gene's germline CDR1 is SGHDT and CDR2 YYEEEE. Trimming cost V 4 bases and J 2 bases, with 3 bases left between them. CDR3 sequence reads: CASSKNYGYTF. CDR3 nucleotide sequence: TGTGCCAGCAGCAAGAACTATGGCTACACCTTC.

This clonotype was observed a handful of times. The gene calls are TRBV7-8 and TRBJ1-6; 7 positions match TRBD1. The CDR3 runs to 14 residues. V shed 4 bases, J shed 7 bases, and the junction held 4 bases outside the gene matches. Germline-derived CDR1 and CDR2 are SGHVS and FQNEAQ. The CDR3 loop reads CASSSRDRNSPLHF. CDR3 coding DNA: TGTGCCAGCAGCTCCCGGGACAGAAATTCACCCCTCCACTTT.

The CDR3 is CASSSGLANNEQFF. The DNA for the CDR3 is TGCGCCAGCAGCTCTGGACTAGCCAACAATGAGCAGTTCTTC. The V gene is TRBV5-1, the J gene TRBJ2-1; the match to TRBD2 covers 8 bases. The germline CDR1 and CDR2 sequences are SGHRS and YFSETQ. There are 14 residues in the CDR3. The ends lost 3 bases at V and 5 bases at J; junction bases unmatched: 4.

This clonotype was counted a few times. This chain connects TRBV20-1 to TRBJ1-1, with D possibly matching TRBD1 (5 bases). The CDR3 has 14 amino acids. CDR1 DFQATT and CDR2 SNEGSKA come from the germline V gene (reference sequence). V was pared by 3 bases and J by 10 bases, with 21 bases between. CDR3 loop: CSASRDVGPGRAFF. In DNA form, the CDR3 reads TGCAGTGCTAGCCGGGACGTGGGGCCGGGCCGAGCTTTCTTT.

This chain connects TRBV20-1 to TRBJ1-2; the D gene is possibly TRBD1 (5 bases). The CDR3 length is 12 residues. V was shortened by 5 bases and J by 4 bases, with 11 bases between the two germline ends. Germline lookup yields CDR1 DFQATT and CDR2 SNEGSKA (reference sequence). The CDR3 nucleotides are TGCAGTGCTTCGACAGACATCTATGGCTACACCTTC. Its protein is CSASTDIYGYTF.

This clonotype has ten or more counts. V usage is TRBV9 and J usage is TRBJ1-2; D ambiguous. V dropped 0 bases and J dropped 0 bases, with 6 bases sitting between them. This CDR3 comprises 14 residues. CDR1 is SGDLS, CDR2 YYNGEE, per germline. The CDR3 sequence: CASSVAPTNYGYTF. The CDR3 nucleotides are TGTGCCAGCAGCGTAGCTCCCACTAACTATGGCTACACCTTC.

This rearrangement joins TRBV5-1 to TRBJ1-4; D unclear. From germline, CDR1 is SGHRS and CDR2 YFSETQ. Trimming stripped 6 bases from V and 7 bases from J, with 19 bases between. The CDR3 extends over 15 amino acids. The CDR3 reads CASKQDSGLGEKLFF. In nucleotides, the CDR3 is TGCGCCAGCAAGCAGGATTCGGGTTTGGGTGAAAAACTGTTTTTT.

This clonotype was counted at least ten times. The chain combines TRBV7-2 with TRBJ2-2; D is unresolved. This CDR3 spans 13 amino acids. Germline CDR1 SGHTA, CDR2 FQGNSA. Trimming removed 4 bases at V and 7 bases at J, with 10 bases between. Written as DNA, the CDR3 is TGTGCCAGCAGCTCATCCCGAAGCGGGGAGCTGTTTTTT. Translation gives CASSSSRSGELFF.

This clonotype was counted ten times or more. This chain connects TRBV28 to TRBJ2-3; a possible D gene is TRBD2 (6 bases). The length of the CDR3 is 12 residues. Trimming removed 4 bases at V and 11 bases at J, with 13 bases between. Germline-derived CDR1 and CDR2 are MDHEN and SYDVKM. CDR3 nucleotide sequence: TGTGCCAGCAGTTCTTCCGGGACTCTGCAGTATTTT. Encoded protein: CASSSSGTLQYF.

There are a few counts of this clonotype. The genes are TRBV5-1 and TRBJ2-2; no reliable D call. The CDR3 totals 15 residues. Trimming removed 1 base from V and 1 base from J, with 8 bases in between. Germline V gene lookup returns CDR1 SGHRS and CDR2 YFSETQ. Written as DNA, the CDR3 is TGCGCCAGCAGCTTGTTACAGAGGAACACCGGGGAGCTGTTTTTT. Protein: CASSLLQRNTGELFF.

The table lists this clonotype with a few counts. V is TRBV18 and J is TRBJ1-3; weak D call: TRBD1 (5 bases). V was clipped by 5 bases and J by 0 bases, with 11 bases between them. CDR1 and CDR2 from the germline V gene are KGHSH and LQKENI. This CDR3 has 15 residues. The CDR3, as DNA: TGTGCCAGCTCAAAGACAGAACCCTCTGGAAACACCATATATTTT. Encoded protein: CASSKTEPSGNTIYF.

The genes are TRBV20-1 and TRBJ1-1; possible D gene TRBD1, 6 bases. Germline lookup yields CDR1 DFQATT and CDR2 SNEGSKA (reference sequence). The CDR3 extends over 14 amino acids. V was shortened by 2 bases and J by 0 bases, with 10 bases between the two germline ends. CDR3 region: CSARPQGMNTEAFF. The CDR3 DNA reads TGCAGTGCTAGACCACAGGGCATGAACACTGAAGCTTTCTTT.

The chain is built from TRBV15 and TRBJ2-7; D unresolved. The CDR3 runs 13 residues. Trimming stripped 0 bases from V and 4 bases from J, with 7 bases between. CDR1 and CDR2 (germline): LNHNV, YYDKDF (reference sequence). The CDR3 loop reads CATSRDTAYEQYV. Here the CDR3 DNA reads TGTGCCACCAGCAGAGATACCGCATACGAGCAGTACGTC.

This clonotype was seen only a few times. The chain links TRBV2 to TRBJ2-5; 7 bases are a match to TRBD1. The junction had 8 bases not matched to a gene; V was cut back by 5 bases and J by 2 bases. The CDR3 runs to 15 residues. Germline loops: CDR1 SNHLY, CDR2 FYNNEI. The CDR3 spells CASSPWTGKQETQYF. DNA for the CDR3: TGTGCCAGCAGTCCCTGGACAGGAAAACAAGAGACCCAGTACTTC.

This clonotype came up a few times. This chain links TRBV20-1 with TRBJ2-3, with 8 bases aligning to TRBD2. The CDR3 sequence is 14 residues long. The J segment lost 4 bases and the V segment lost 3 bases, leaving 6 bases of the junction unmatched. Per germline, CDR1 DFQATT and CDR2 SNEGSKA (reference sequence). CDR3 protein: CSARGGLVPDTQYF. CDR3 DNA: TGCAGTGCTAGGGGGGGACTAGTCCCAGATACGCAGTATTTT.

V is TRBV4-2 and J is TRBJ2-7; possible D gene TRBD1, 6 bases. V was shortened by 0 bases and J by 5 bases, with 14 bases between the two germline ends. The V gene's germline CDR1 is LGHNA and CDR2 YNFKEQ. The CDR3 consists of 15 residues. The CDR3 sequence: CASSQDWGPRDEQYF. In DNA, the CDR3 is TGTGCCAGCAGCCAAGATTGGGGGCCCAGGGACGAGCAGTACTTC.

This clonotype was seen a handful of times. V gene TRBV7-2 combines with J gene TRBJ1-2; D perhaps matches TRBD1 (6 bases). The germline gives CDR1 SGHTA, CDR2 FQGNSA. Trimming cost V 6 bases and J 7 bases, with 18 bases left between them. CDR3 length equals 14 residues. The CDR3 DNA is TGTGCCAGCAGTAAGGACAGTTTCCCGGTTGGCTACACCTTC. Encoded protein: CASSKDSFPVGYTF.

The chain is built from TRBV7-9 and TRBJ2-1, with 12 bases fitting TRBD2. The CDR3 covers 16 residues. V lost 5 bases to trimming and J lost 1 base; unmatched junction nucleotides: 3. Germline V gene sequence: CDR1 SEHNR, CDR2 FQNEAQ (reference sequence). Written as DNA, the CDR3 is TGTGCCAGCAGCCAGACTAGCGGGGGTTCCTACAATGAGCAGTTCTTC. This gives the protein CASSQTSGGSYNEQFF. The variable domain in full, completed from reference TRBV7-9 and TRBJ2-1, reads DTGVSQNPRHKITKRGQNVTFRCDPISEHNRLYWYRQTLGQGPEFLTYFQNEAQLEKSRLLSDRFSAERPKGSFSTLEIQRTEQGDSAMYLCASSQTSGGSYNEQFFGPGTRLTVL.

A few counts support this clonotype. The chain joins TRBV6-2 or TRBV6-3 to TRBJ2-1; 8 nucleotides match TRBD1. Trimming at V came to 2 bases and at J to 5 bases, leaving 11 bases not matched to a gene. Germline V gene sequence: CDR1 MNHEY, CDR2 SVGEGT. The CDR3 has 17 amino acids. As DNA, the CDR3 is TGTGCCAGCAGTTACGTGACCGGGACAGGCTTTAACAATGAGCAGTTCTTC. Translated: CASSYVTGTGFNNEQFF.

The chain has TRBV5-1 and TRBJ2-1; D might be TRBD2 (5 bases). V was cut by 3 bases and J by 9 bases, with 16 bases left in between. Germline assignment: CDR1 SGHRS and CDR2 YFSETQ. CDR3 length equals 14 residues. The CDR3 protein is CASSSLPTAGEQFF. As DNA, the CDR3 is TGCGCCAGCAGCTCGTTACCCACCGCGGGTGAGCAGTTCTTC.

This clonotype was observed many times. This chain uses TRBV5-1 with TRBJ2-3, with TRBD1 matching over 8 bases. Germline assignment: CDR1 SGHRS and CDR2 YFSETQ. The CDR3 sequence is 13 residues long. The junction had 2 bases not matched to a gene; V was cut back by 4 bases and J by 4 bases. The CDR3 DNA follows: TGCGCCAGCAGCCCGACAGGGGCAGATACGCAGTATTTT. This sequence encodes CASSPTGADTQYF.

This clonotype came up many times. The rearrangement joins TRBV5-1 to TRBJ2-3; 9 positions match TRBD1. The CDR3 is 15 residues long. Trimming removed 4 bases from V and 2 bases from J; junction bases left unmatched: 5. CDR1 and CDR2 (germline): SGHRS, YFSETQ. In nucleotides, the CDR3 is TGCGCCAGCAGCCTCGGACAGGGGAACACAGATACGCAGTATTTT. Translating it yields CASSLGQGNTDTQYF.

The chain is built from TRBV10-3 and TRBJ1-2; 7 bases line up with TRBD1. The CDR3 is 13 residues long. Germline-derived CDR1 and CDR2 are ENHRY and SYGVKD. Trimming at V came to 4 bases and at J to 6 bases, leaving 5 bases not matched to a gene. CDR3 sequence (DNA): TGTGCCATCAGTGTAACAGGGGTGGATGGCTACACCTTC. This encodes CAISVTGVDGYTF.

The table lists this clonotype with many counts. The chain combines TRBV6-5 with TRBJ2-1, with 12 bases fitting TRBD2. The V gene end was trimmed by 4 bases and the J gene end by 3 bases; junction bases not matched to a gene: 4. In germline, CDR1 is MNHEY, CDR2 SVGAGI. The CDR3 has 16 residues. CDR3 coding DNA: TGTGCCAGCAGTTCTAGCGGGGGGGAGTACTACAATGAGCAGTTCTTC. It codes for CASSSSGGEYYNEQFF.

Ten or more counts support this clonotype. The chain has TRBV5-1 and TRBJ2-1, with D uncertain. The length of the CDR3 is 15 residues. Trimming left V 0 bases short and J 15 bases short, with 22 bases between. Germline-derived CDR1 and CDR2 are SGHRS and YFSETQ. CDR3 in DNA: TGCGCCAGCAGCTTGGAAGTCCCAACGGTAACTAATCCGTTCTTC. It is translated as CASSLEVPTVTNPFF.

This clonotype has a count of ten or more. The J gene is TRBJ1-1, the V gene TRBV12-3 or TRBV12-4; no reliable D call. The CDR3 contains 15 residues. The V and J ends lost 5 bases and 4 bases respectively, with 17 bases between them. CDR3 amino acids: CASSVTKGRSTEAFF. The CDR3 DNA is TGTGCCAGCAGTGTAACTAAGGGCCGGAGCACTGAAGCTTTCTTT.

This clonotype occurred many times. J is TRBJ2-5 and V is TRBV20-1, with TRBD2 as a possible D gene (5 bases). Germline V gene sequence: CDR1 DFQATT, CDR2 SNEGSKA (reference sequence). CDR3 size: 17 residues. V was shortened by 0 bases and J by 0 bases, with 17 bases between the two germline ends. CDR3 protein: CSARDSFGRVYQETQYF. CDR3 bases: TGCAGTGCTAGAGATTCCTTCGGGCGGGTTTACCAAGAGACCCAGTACTTC.

A few counts support this clonotype. The chain combines TRBV27 with TRBJ2-6, with D perhaps being TRBD1 or TRBD2 (5 bases each). The V and J ends lost 5 bases and 0 bases respectively, with 14 bases between them. CDR1 is MNHEY and CDR2 is SMNVEV in the germline V gene (reference sequence). The CDR3 spans 17 residues. In DNA, the CDR3 is TGTGCCAGCAGTCATGCCGGGACCGGCTCTGGGGCCAACGTCCTGACTTTC. Amino acid sequence: CASSHAGTGSGANVLTF.

This clonotype was recorded a few times. The rearrangement uses TRBV7-9 and TRBJ1-1; D unclear. V was shortened by 2 bases and J by 5 bases, with 15 bases between the two germline ends. CDR3 size: 15 residues. Germline V gene lookup returns CDR1 SEHNR and CDR2 FQNEAQ (reference sequence). The CDR3: CASSLLRVNPTEAFF. In DNA form, the CDR3 reads TGTGCCAGCAGCTTACTCCGAGTTAATCCGACTGAAGCTTTCTTT.

This clonotype was seen many times. The rearrangement links TRBV5-1 to TRBJ1-1, with D perhaps TRBD1 (5 bases). The germline V and J ends were trimmed by 4 bases and 4 bases, with 14 bases remaining between them. CDR1 is SGHRS and CDR2 is YFSETQ in the germline V gene. CDR3 length: 14 amino acids. This CDR3 is CASSVGGEVTEAFF. CDR3 in DNA: TGCGCCAGCAGCGTGGGGGGTGAGGTCACTGAAGCTTTCTTT. The full variable domain, in which reference TRBV5-1 and TRBJ1-1 provide the parts outside the CDR3, is KAGVTQTPRYLIKTRGQQVTLSCSPISGHRSVSWYQQTPGQGLQFLFEYFSETQRNKGNFPGRFSGRQFSNSRSEMNVSTLELGDSALYLCASSVGGEVTEAFFGQGTRLTVV.

The table lists this clonotype with a few counts. The V and J genes are TRBV12-5 and TRBJ1-5; TRBD1 agrees at 7 bases. There are 14 residues in the CDR3. J was trimmed by 4 bases and V by 7 bases; bases with no gene match: 7. The germline CDR1 and CDR2 sequences are LGHNT and FRNRAP. As DNA, the CDR3 is TGTGCTAGTGCTCCGGACAGGTCAAATCAGCCCCAGCATTTT. It yields the protein CASAPDRSNQPQHF.